One sample yielded the 20 T cell receptor beta chains listed below, sequenced in a study of blood T cells in healthy people across ages. Combining a sample-barcoded 5' primer with a J-beta primer mix, a second PCR ran for roughly 6 to 11 cycles. TCRdb fed the 5' RACE reads into MiXCR, producing one record per CDR3 protein. The table lists around 800,000 distinct CDR3 sequences, about 42% of them singletons. The material sequenced was blood. These receptors were collected from an elderly man in good health.

This clonotype was counted many times. The genes are TRBV7-9 and TRBJ2-6; D is ambiguous. V lost 5 bases to trimming and J lost 6 bases, with 5 bases between them. From germline, CDR1 is SEHNR and CDR2 FQNEAQ (reference sequence). There are 12 residues in the CDR3. The CDR3 nucleotides are TGTGCCAGCAGCCCCGCGGCCAACGTCCTGACTTTC. Encoded protein: CASSPAANVLTF.

For this clonotype: Its ends do not fully match the called genes, so a read error is possible. The chain recombines TRBV9 with TRBJ2-5, with D possibly matching TRBD1 (5 bases). There are 14 residues in the CDR3. Germline loops: CDR1 SGDLS, CDR2 YYNGEE. CDR3 sequence: CVSSATGSQETQYF. The CDR3 DNA reads as TGTGTCAGCAGCGCAACAGGCTCCCAAGAGACCCAGTACTTC.

This clonotype was recorded once. The genes are TRBV6-5 and TRBJ2-3, with unresolved D. With 0 bases removed from V and 6 bases from J, the gap between germline ends came to 19 bases. Germline V gives CDR1 MNHEY, CDR2 SVGAGI. CDR3 size: 17 residues. DNA for the CDR3: TGTGCCAGCAGTTACTCGAGACGGAGCCCCACGAGGGATACGCAGTATTTT. This encodes CASSYSRRSPTRDTQYF.

This clonotype was picked up a small number of times. The chain has TRBV3-1 and TRBJ2-1; D gene unclear. V lost 4 bases and J lost 7, with 11 bases in between. Per germline, CDR1 LGHDT and CDR2 YNNKEL (reference sequence). This CDR3 has 13 residues. The CDR3 protein is CASSRAARNEQFF. CDR3 DNA: TGTGCCAGCAGCCGGGCGGCCAGAAATGAGCAGTTCTTC.

The sample holds a few counts of this clonotype. The V call is TRBV10-3, the J call TRBJ2-4; D not certain. The V gene's germline CDR1 is ENHRY and CDR2 SYGVKD. The CDR3 loop spans 14 amino acids. Trimming pared 6 bases from V and 1 base from J, leaving 10 bases between. The CDR3 is CAIRDPRAKNIQYF. The CDR3 bases are TGTGCCATCAGAGACCCGAGGGCCAAAAACATTCAGTACTTC.

The V and J genes are TRBV24-1 and TRBJ2-7; 11 bases align to TRBD2. Per germline, CDR1 KGHDR and CDR2 SFDVKD. This CDR3 has 15 residues. Losses at the gene ends were 3 bases for V and 7 bases for J; bases not matched to a gene: 7. The CDR3 DNA follows: TGTGCCACCAGTGATGGACTAGCGGGTTTCCATGAGCAGTACTTC. Protein: CATSDGLAGFHEQYF.

There are a few counts of this clonotype. The V gene is TRBV11-3, the J gene TRBJ2-1, with 10 bases aligning to TRBD2. The CDR3 totals 15 residues. The germline CDR1 and CDR2 sequences are SGHNT and YENEEA. With 3 bases clipped from V and 8 bases from J, the junction kept 7 bases outside the gene matches. CDR3 DNA sequence: TGTGCCAGCAGCTTGAGCGGGAGGGCCGCGGATGAGCAGTTCTTC. It translates to CASSLSGRAADEQFF.

The chain employs TRBV29-1 and TRBJ2-3; possibly TRBD1 or TRBD2 for D (5 bases each). Between the trimmed V and J ends, which lost 0 bases and 3 bases, there was a span of 16 bases. From germline, CDR1 is SQVTM and CDR2 ANQGSEA. The CDR3 extends over 16 amino acids. The CDR3, as DNA: TGCAGCGTTGAAGATCGGGGCCGCGGAAGGACAGATACGCAGTATTTT. Translated: CSVEDRGRGRTDTQYF.

The V and J genes are TRBV12-3 or TRBV12-4 and TRBJ2-7; TRBD1 aligns across 10 bases. This CDR3 comprises 14 residues. With V trimmed by 6 bases and J by 3 bases, 5 bases remained unmatched. CDR3 protein: CASSHGTGDYEQYF. DNA for the CDR3: TGTGCCAGCAGCCACGGGACAGGGGACTACGAGCAGTACTTC.

This clonotype was picked up many times. The chain employs TRBV20-1 and TRBJ2-3, with 11 bases that match TRBD2. The junction had 4 bases not matched to a gene; V was cut back by 1 base and J by 1 base. Germline assignment: CDR1 DFQATT and CDR2 SNEGSKA (reference sequence). CDR3 length: 16 residues. This chain's CDR3 is CSARGPGLAGTDTQYF. CDR3 nucleotides: TGCAGTGCTAGAGGACCGGGACTAGCGGGCACAGATACGCAGTATTTT.

A word on this clonotype: One junction end does not reproduce the germline sequence, and a read error may be involved. The rearrangement uses TRBV18 and TRBJ2-1; 8 nucleotides align to TRBD2. Germline V CDR1 and CDR2: KGHSH, LQKENI. The CDR3 contains 15 residues. The CDR3 here is CASPPPGGRYNEQFF. The CDR3 DNA is TGTGCCAGCCCACCACCGGGAGGGAGATACAATGAGCAGTTCTTC.

This chain connects TRBV24-1 to TRBJ2-1, with D perhaps being TRBD1 or TRBD2 (6 bases each). V shed 2 bases and J shed 1 base, with 14 bases lying between them. The CDR3 covers 17 residues. Germline V lookup: CDR1 KGHDR, CDR2 SFDVKD. CDR3 loop: CATSDWVGGQSYNEQFF. CDR3 in DNA: TGTGCCACCAGTGATTGGGTGGGGGGCCAATCCTACAATGAGCAGTTCTTC.

The chain recombines TRBV6-5 with TRBJ1-4; D not resolved. Trimming left V 7 bases short and J 3 bases short, with 12 bases between. Per the germline V gene, CDR1 is MNHEY and CDR2 is SVGAGI. The CDR3 loop spans 14 amino acids. CDR3 in DNA: TGTGCCAGCAAACCACAGTGGGCTAATGAAAAACTGTTTTTT. It translates to CASKPQWANEKLFF.

A remark on this clonotype: Because the CDR3 is missing its conserved closing phenylalanine or tryptophan, this is likely a read error. V and J are TRBV4-3 and TRBJ2-6; TRBD2 is a possible D gene (6 bases). CDR1 and CDR2 (germline): LGHNA, YSLEER. CDR3 size: 18 residues. V shed 0 bases and J shed 0 bases, with 12 bases lying between them. CDR3 sequence (DNA): TGCGCCAGCAGCCAAGATTGGGGGGAACCCTCTGGGGCCAACGTCCTGACTTCC. Its protein product is CASSQDWGEPSGANVLTS.

The chain links TRBV25-1 to TRBJ2-3; maybe TRBD2 (6 bases). V gave up 6 bases and J gave up 0 bases, with 16 bases separating them. Germline V gene data show CDR1 as MGHDK and CDR2 as SYGVNS. This CDR3 is built from 16 residues. The CDR3 sequence: CASRSSDYTSTDTQYF. As DNA, the CDR3 is TGTGCCAGCAGATCATCGGACTACACTAGCACAGATACGCAGTATTTT.

The chain carries TRBV12-3 or TRBV12-4 and TRBJ2-1, with D possibly matching TRBD2 (6 bases). V lost 4 bases to trimming and J lost 0 bases, with 13 bases between them. There are 16 residues in the CDR3. The CDR3 bases are TGTGCCAGCAGTTCGAAGCGGGCTAGCTCCTACAATGAGCAGTTCTTC. Residues: CASSSKRASSYNEQFF.

CDR3 in DNA: TGCAGCGTTGGCAGACTAGCGGGAGTAGGAAGCCACAATGAGCAGTTCTTC. Translating it yields CSVGRLAGVGSHNEQFF. The rearrangement joins TRBV29-1 to TRBJ2-1; TRBD2 matches 12 bases. The J segment lost 5 bases and the V segment lost 4 bases, leaving 12 bases of the junction unmatched. In germline, CDR1 is SQVTM, CDR2 ANQGSEA. The length of the CDR3 is 17 residues.

V usage is TRBV10-3 and J usage is TRBJ2-3, with D unclear. CDR3 length: 13 amino acids. V lost 0 bases and J 2 bases, leaving 3 bases between the germline ends. Germline CDR1 reads ENHRY; CDR2 reads SYGVKD. The CDR3 region has the DNA TGTGCCATCAGTGAGTCGAACACAGATACGCAGTATTTT. Translating it yields CAISESNTDTQYF.

This chain's CDR3 is CAISRDKRSTDTQYF. CDR3 in DNA: TGTGCCATCAGCCGAGACAAGCGTAGCACAGATACGCAGTATTTT. The chain combines TRBV10-3 with TRBJ2-3; no reliable D call. The CDR3 runs 15 residues. V gave up 6 bases and J gave up 0 bases, with 13 bases separating them. Per the germline V gene, CDR1 is ENHRY and CDR2 is SYGVKD.

The sample holds a few counts of this clonotype. The chain is built from TRBV4-2 and TRBJ2-1; D uncertain. The V and J ends lost 4 bases and 4 bases respectively, with 14 bases between them. Germline CDR1 LGHNA, CDR2 YNFKEQ. The CDR3 is 15 amino acids. This chain's CDR3 is CASSPPGTSYNEQFF. In DNA, the CDR3 is TGTGCCAGCAGCCCCCCTGGTACCAGTTACAATGAGCAGTTCTTC.